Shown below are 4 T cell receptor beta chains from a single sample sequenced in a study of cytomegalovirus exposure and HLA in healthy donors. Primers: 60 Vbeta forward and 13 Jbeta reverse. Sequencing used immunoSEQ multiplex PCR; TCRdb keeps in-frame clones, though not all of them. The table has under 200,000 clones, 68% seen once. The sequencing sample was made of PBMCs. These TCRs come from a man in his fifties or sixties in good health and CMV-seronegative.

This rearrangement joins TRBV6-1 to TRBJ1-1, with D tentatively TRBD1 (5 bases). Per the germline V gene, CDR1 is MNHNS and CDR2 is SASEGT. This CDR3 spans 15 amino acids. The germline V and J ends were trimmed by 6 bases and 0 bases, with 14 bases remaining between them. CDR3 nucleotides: TGTGCCAGCAGCCTTACGGACATTTTGAACACTGAAGCTTTCTTT. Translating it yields CASSLTDILNTEAFF.

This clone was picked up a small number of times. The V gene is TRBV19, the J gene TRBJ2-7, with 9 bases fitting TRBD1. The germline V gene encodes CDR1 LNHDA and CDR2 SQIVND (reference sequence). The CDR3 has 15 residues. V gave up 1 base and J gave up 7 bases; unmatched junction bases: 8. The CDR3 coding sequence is TGTGCCAGTAGTATAGGTTCCGGGACAGGGTATGAGCAGTACTTC. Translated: CASSIGSGTGYEQYF.

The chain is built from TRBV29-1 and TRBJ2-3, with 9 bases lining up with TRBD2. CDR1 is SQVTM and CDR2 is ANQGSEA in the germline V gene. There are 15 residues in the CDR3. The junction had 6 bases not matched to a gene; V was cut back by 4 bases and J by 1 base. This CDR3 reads CSVVWAGGRTDTQYF. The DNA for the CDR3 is TGCAGCGTTGTCTGGGCGGGGGGGCGCACAGATACGCAGTATTTT.

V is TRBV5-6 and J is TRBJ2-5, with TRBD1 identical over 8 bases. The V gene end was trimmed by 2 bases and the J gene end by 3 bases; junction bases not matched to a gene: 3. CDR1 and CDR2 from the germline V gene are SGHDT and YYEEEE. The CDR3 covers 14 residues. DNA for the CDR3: TGTGCCAGCAGCTTCGCACAGGGGGAAGAGACCCAGTACTTC. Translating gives CASSFAQGEETQYF.